This TCR beta chain was observed in a study of cytomegalovirus exposure and HLA in healthy donors. From the 120-subject validation cohort, which was separate from the roughly 630-subject first cohort, the donors were drawn. There are 14 residues in the CDR3. Germline V gene lookup returns CDR1 SGHDN and CDR2 FVKESK. V was trimmed by 4 bases and J by 4 bases, leaving 11 bases between them. Generated by immunoSEQ multiplex PCR, the TCRdb table keeps only in-frame clones and is missing some. The sample lists 120,000 to 150,000 clones; around 88% were seen once. This TCR was recovered from a woman between 18 and 29 years old in good health and CMV-seropositive. The chain uses TRBV14 and TRBJ1-5, with D uncertain. Material: PBMCs. CDR3 DNA: TGTGCCAGCAGCCCCTCAGCGGGAAATCAGCCCCAGCATTTT. The encoded protein is CASSPSAGNQPQHF.